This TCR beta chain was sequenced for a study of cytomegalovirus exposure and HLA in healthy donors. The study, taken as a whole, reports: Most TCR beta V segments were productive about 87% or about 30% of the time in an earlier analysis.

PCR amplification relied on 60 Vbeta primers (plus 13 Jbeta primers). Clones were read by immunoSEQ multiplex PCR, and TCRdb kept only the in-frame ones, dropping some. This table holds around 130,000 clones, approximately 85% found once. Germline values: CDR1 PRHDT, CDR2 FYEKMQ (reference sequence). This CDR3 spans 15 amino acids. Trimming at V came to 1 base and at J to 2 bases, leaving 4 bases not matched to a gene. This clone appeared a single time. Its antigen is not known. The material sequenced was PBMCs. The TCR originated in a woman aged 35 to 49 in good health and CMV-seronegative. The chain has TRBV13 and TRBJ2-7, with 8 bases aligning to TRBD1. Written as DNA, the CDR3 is TGTGCCAGCAGCTTAGCCCCGGGACAGGCCTACGAGCAGTACTTC. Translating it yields CASSLAPGQAYEQYF. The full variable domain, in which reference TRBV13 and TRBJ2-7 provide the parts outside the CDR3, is AAGVIQSPRHLIKEKRETATLKCYPIPRHDTVYWYQQGPGQDPQFLISFYEKMQSDKGSIPDRFSAQQFSDYHSELNMSSLELGDSALYFCASSLAPGQAYEQYFGPGTRLTVT.